This T cell receptor beta chain was obtained from a study of T cell changes during pregnancy in multiple sclerosis (dated by TCRdb to 2018 to 2020). With respect to the entire study: Changes in the T cell repertoire over the course of pregnancy were examined in this study in women with multiple sclerosis.

Libraries were made using the immunoSEQ multiplex PCR assay. The source is immuneACCESS, and TCRdb retained only in-frame sequences with V and J called. Part of the clones is not carried over; for the studies checked, unresolved V genes explain less than half of this, and the remainder is unexplained. This sample lists 30,000 or so clones; about 91% were detected once. The ten top clones hold roughly 0.72% of the sample. V is trimmed back by 5 bases and J by 2 bases, and the junction contains 9 bases that no gene match accounts for. The CDR3 measures 15 amino acids from cysteine to phenylalanine. Of the read, only the CDR3 DNA is kept; its 45 bases are in frame from base 1. Per the germline V gene, SGHVS is the CDR1 and FNYEAQ is the CDR2. This clone is characterized as medium-sized (0.01 to 0.1%). Its recognized antigen is unknown. Base qualities were left out, and no much larger clone turns up one base away.

The source is a female donor in good health, enrolled as a control in a pregnancy study. Sequencing was performed on CD4+ T cells from peripheral blood mononuclear cells, taken in the first trimester of pregnancy. The V and J segments used are TRBV7-6 and TRBJ2-7, and TRBD2 matches 7 of the central bases. The CDR3 protein: CASSRDQRGPYEQYF. The nucleotides read TGTGCCAGCAGCCGCGACCAGCGGGGTCCCTACGAGCAGTACTTC.